This is a list of T cell receptor beta chains from one sample in a study of T cell repertoires and Cas9 in healthy adults. Profiling relied on immunoSEQ multiplex PCR, and the TCRdb table lists in-frame clones only, not all of them. The profile shows some 20,000 clones, about 90% of them singletons. What was sequenced was CD4+ effector T cells (CD127+, CD25-, CD137-, CD154-) from PBMCs; culture status not recorded. The receptors derive from a human donor in good health. Each CDR3 is given with its conserved first and last residue. D genes are given only for firm matches.

>TRBD2|TRBV6-1|TRBJ2-3
CASSLSGGTTDTQYF
TGTGCCAGCAGTTTAAGCGGGGGGACAACAGATACGCAGTATTTT
>.|TRBV5-1|TRBJ1-3
CASSAHDRSSGNTIYF
TGCGCCAGCAGCGCGCATGACAGAAGCTCTGGAAACACCATATATTTT
>.|TRBV5-6|TRBJ2-6
CASSLVFSGANVLTF
TGTGCCAGCAGCTTGGTCTTCTCTGGGGCCAACGTCCTGACTTTC
>.|TRBV11-2|TRBJ1-3
CASSLGRFSGNTIYF
TGTGCCAGCAGCTTAGGCAGGTTCTCTGGAAACACCATATATTTT
>.|TRBV7-9|TRBJ1-2
CASSLNLRLWSYGYTF
TGTGCCAGCAGCTTAAATTTAAGACTCTGGAGCTATGGCTACACCTTC
>TRBD1|TRBV28|TRBJ2-1
CASSLRTGAGRNEQFF
TGTGCCAGCAGTCTACGGACAGGGGCAGGTCGTAATGAGCAGTTCTTC
>TRBD1|TRBV13|TRBJ1-1
CASSRTGASGTEAFF
TGTGCCAGCAGTCGTACAGGGGCTTCGGGCACTGAAGCTTTCTTT
>.|TRBV28|TRBJ2-7
CASSPTRGSPREQYF
TGTGCCAGCAGCCCTACGCGGGGCAGCCCTCGGGAGCAGTACTTC
>TRBD1|TRBV7-9|TRBJ2-5
CASSPGTGVMKTQYF
TGTGCCAGCAGCCCCGGGACAGGGGTTATGAAGACCCAGTACTTC
>.|TRBV7-9|TRBJ1-2
CASSLGTEYGYTF
TGTGCCAGCAGCCTAGGGACCGAATATGGCTACACCTTC
>.|TRBV28|TRBJ1-6
CASGGPSSPLHF
TGTGCCAGCGGGGGTCCAAGTTCACCCCTCCACTTT
>TRBD1|TRBV6-1|TRBJ1-2
CASSVRTGGYGYTF
TGTGCCAGCAGTGTCAGGACAGGGGGCTATGGCTACACCTTC
>.|TRBV6-5|TRBJ1-3
CASSYGYSGNTIYF
TGTGCCAGCAGTTACGGTTACTCTGGAAACACCATATATTTT
>.|TRBV9|TRBJ1-3
CASSPVDATGNTIYF
TGTGCCAGCAGCCCCGTCGATGCGACTGGAAACACCATATATTTT
>.|TRBV18|TRBJ2-2
CASSLQSGDTGELFF
TGTGCCAGCTCATTACAATCAGGGGACACCGGGGAGCTGTTTTTT
>.|TRBV4-1|TRBJ1-5
CASSQIAGGAQHF
TGCGCCAGCAGCCAAATCGCGGGGGGGGCCCAGCATTTT
>.|TRBV11-1|TRBJ1-3
CASSLILGNTIYF
TGTGCCAGCAGCTTGATTCTTGGAAACACCATATATTTT
>.|TRBV5-5|TRBJ1-5
CASSLRQGWQPQHF
TGTGCCAGCAGCTTGCGTCAGGGGTGGCAGCCCCAGCATTTT
>.|TRBV5-6|TRBJ2-7
CASSFSILSEQYF
TGTGCCAGCAGCTTTTCGATTCTCAGCGAGCAGTACTTC
>.|TRBV27|TRBJ2-1
CASSNRGAGAGLGEQFF
TGTGCCAGCAGTAACCGAGGGGCAGGGGCCGGTTTAGGGGAGCAGTTCTTC
>TRBD1|TRBV19|TRBJ2-5
CASSIEAGGKTQYF
TGTGCCAGTAGTATTGAGGCAGGGGGAAAGACCCAGTACTTC
>.|TRBV7-2|TRBJ2-3
CASSFPLLVVDTQYF
TGTGCCAGCAGCTTCCCTCTTCTGGTGGTAGATACGCAGTATTTT
>TRBD1|TRBV5-1|TRBJ1-6
CASSLPGQADSPLHF
TGCGCCAGCAGCTTGCCCGGACAGGCAGATTCACCCCTCCACTTT
>TRBD2|TRBV11-3|TRBJ2-1
CASSFSGRADSEQFF
TGTGCCAGCAGCTTTAGCGGGAGGGCAGATAGTGAGCAGTTCTTC
>TRBD1|TRBV30|TRBJ1-4
CAWSVSGGREKLFF
TGTGCCTGGAGTGTATCAGGGGGCCGTGAAAAACTGTTTTTT
>TRBD2|TRBV10-2|TRBJ2-5
CASSDWTSPLEETQYF
TGCGCCAGCAGTGATTGGACTAGCCCACTAGAAGAGACCCAGTACTTC
>.|TRBV2|TRBJ1-5
CASSETELLRAQHF
TGTGCCAGCAGTGAAACGGAGCTCCTAAGGGCCCAGCATTTT
>TRBD1|TRBV9|TRBJ1-3
CASSPPGTGSGNTIYF
TGTGCCAGCAGCCCCCCCGGGACAGGGTCTGGAAACACCATATATTTT
>TRBD1|TRBV5-6|TRBJ1-1
CASSFQQGLNTEAFF
TGTGCCAGCAGCTTCCAACAGGGGCTGAACACTGAAGCTTTCTTT
>TRBD1|TRBV18|TRBJ2-7
CASSPRQGPYEQYF
TGTGCCAGCTCGCCAAGACAGGGTCCCTACGAGCAGTACTTC
>.|TRBV10-2|TRBJ1-5
CASSEIRTGNQPQHF
TGCGCCAGCAGTGAGATCCGGACAGGCAATCAGCCCCAGCATTTT
>.|TRBV15|TRBJ2-2
CATSRGAGDEIGELFF
TGTGCCACCAGCAGAGGGGCAGGGGATGAGATCGGGGAGCTGTTTTTT
>TRBD1|TRBV18|TRBJ1-2
CASSPPGRGNNYGYTF
TGTGCCAGCTCACCACCCGGCAGGGGGAATAACTATGGCTACACCTTC
>.|TRBV5-1|TRBJ2-5
CASSPQNPETQYF
TGCGCCAGCAGCCCCCAGAACCCGGAGACCCAGTACTTC
>.|TRBV11-2|TRBJ2-7
CASSSPAGRYEQYF
TGTGCCAGCAGCTCCCCGGCAGGACGCTACGAGCAGTACTTC
>.|TRBV5-1|TRBJ1-1
CASSLGHLMNTEAFF
TGCGCCAGCAGCTTGGGGCATCTAATGAACACTGAAGCTTTCTTT
>.|TRBV7-9|TRBJ2-1
CASSSHGGSSYNEQFF
TGTGCCAGCAGCTCCCACGGCGGCAGCTCCTACAATGAGCAGTTCTTC
>.|TRBV5-4|TRBJ2-3
CASSARGSSTDTQYF
TGTGCCAGCAGCGCGCGAGGTTCTAGCACAGATACGCAGTATTTT
>TRBD1|TRBV6-5|TRBJ2-7
CASSGTAYEQYF
TGTGCCAGCAGCGGGACAGCCTACGAGCAGTACTTC
>.|TRBV28|TRBJ1-1
CASSFARTEAFF
TGTGCCAGCAGTTTTGCCAGGACTGAAGCTTTCTTT